A single T cell receptor beta chain is shown here with its context. Its antigen remains unidentified. This record belongs to a study of OX40 agonist ivuxolimab in advanced cancers. Study summary: A male proportion of about 86% was recorded, with mean age approximately 57 years and range roughly 23 to 79. Study conclusions and caveats: Compared with CD4+, CD8+ T cells on average had more expanded clones.

Only in-frame clones appear in the TCRdb table, and some are missing; sequencing was by immunoSEQ multiplex PCR. The sample includes about 42,000 clones, 65% to 85% of them seen just once. V lost 3 bases to trimming and J lost 5 bases; unmatched junction nucleotides: 8. CDR1 and CDR2 (germline): SGHNT, YYREEE (reference sequence). CDR3 length: 17 amino acids. Specimen: CD4+ or CD8+ T cells sorted from blood, collected in a trial of the OX40 agonist ivuxolimab. The chain joins TRBV5-4 to TRBJ2-5; TRBD2 matches 15 bases. The TCR sequence derives from an adult with an advanced solid tumor such as melanoma, head and neck, liver or kidney cancer. This chain's CDR3 is CASSSGTSGRFGETQYF. The CDR3 bases are TGTGCCAGCAGCTCCGGGACTAGCGGGAGGTTCGGGGAGACCCAGTACTTC.